Each of the 6 T cell receptor beta chains below was sequenced from the same sample in a study of OX40 agonist ivuxolimab in advanced cancers. TCRdb's copy holds only in-frame clones and misses some; the assay was immunoSEQ multiplex PCR. The sample contains over 40,000 clones, around nine tenths of which appear only once. Sequenced material: CD4+ or CD8+ T cells sorted from blood, taken in a trial of the OX40 agonist ivuxolimab. All receptors come from an adult with an advanced solid tumor such as melanoma, head and neck, liver or kidney cancer.

This clone showed up just once. This chain uses TRBV7-6 with TRBJ2-2, with 10 bases lining up with TRBD2. V lost 5 bases, J lost 1 base, and 7 bases stayed unmatched. CDR1 SGHVS and CDR2 FNYEAQ come from the germline V gene. This CDR3 contains 17 residues. The CDR3 sequence: CASSPITSGKNTGELFF. The DNA of the CDR3 is TGTGCCAGCAGCCCCATAACTAGCGGGAAGAACACCGGGGAGCTGTTTTTT.

This chain uses TRBV5-8 with TRBJ2-7; tentative D call: TRBD1 (6 bases). V was shortened by 0 bases and J by 0 bases, with 13 bases between the two germline ends. The CDR3 has 16 amino acids. Germline V CDR1 and CDR2: SGHTS, YDEGEE. CDR3 region: CASSLVGGWGSYEQYF. The CDR3 DNA reads TGTGCCAGCAGCTTGGTTGGGGGCTGGGGCTCCTACGAGCAGTACTTC.

The gene calls are TRBV4-1 and TRBJ2-3; 13 positions match TRBD2. Germline V CDR1 and CDR2: MGHRA, YSYEKL. The ends lost 4 bases at V and 5 bases at J; junction bases unmatched: 6. This CDR3 region has 16 residues. This chain's CDR3 is CASSRGLAGVLDTQYF. The CDR3 bases are TGCGCCAGCAGCCGAGGACTAGCGGGAGTTCTAGATACGCAGTATTTT.

The rearrangement joins TRBV15 to TRBJ2-6, with a tentative D call TRBD1 (6 bases). Trimming pared 6 bases from V and 0 bases from J, leaving 18 bases between. This CDR3 comprises 18 residues. Germline assignment: CDR1 LNHNV and CDR2 YYDKDF (reference sequence). Written as DNA, the CDR3 is TGTGCCACCAGGGGCGAGGACAGCCGCCACTCTGGGGCCAACGTCCTGACTTTC. Protein sequence: CATRGEDSRHSGANVLTF.

The V and J genes are TRBV21-1 and TRBJ2-7; TRBD2 is taken as the D call from the table, unchecked against the DNA. TRBV21-1 is a recognized pseudogene. This CDR3 is built from 14 residues. The CDR3 protein is CASRGDGNTYEQYF. For the CDR3, the DNA is TGCGCATCCCGGGGAGACGGGAATACGTACGAGCAGTACTTC.

The genes are TRBV19 and TRBJ1-1; no clear D gene. Germline V CDR1 and CDR2: LNHDA, SQIVND (reference sequence). The CDR3 has 12 amino acids. Trimming took off 7 bases at V and 4 bases at J, with 10 bases between the two ends. The CDR3 DNA is TGTGCCAGTAAGGGTTGGGGCACTGAAGCTTTCTTT. It codes for CASKGWGTEAFF.